Following are 30 T cell receptor beta chains from one sample sequenced in a study of shared clonotypes between healthy human individuals (dated by TCRdb to about 2020). Library generation was performed with the immunoSEQ multiplex PCR assay. TCRdb limited this immuneACCESS table to in-frame rearrangements with V and J called. A share of clones is missing; checked studies link under half to unresolved V genes, and the rest is unexplained. Within this sample are around 1.6 million clones, with 98% of them counted one time only. 0.4% to 0.45% of the sample rests with the top ten. Material for sequencing was naive CD4+ T cells sorted from blood. Reading the label with the study, this specimen's cell subset or site is: CD45RA+ positively selected. These receptor sequences come from a young man in good health.

The J gene is TRBJ2-5, the V gene TRBV5-1; no clear D. This CDR3 spans 13 amino acids. The V gene's germline CDR1 is SGHRS and CDR2 YFSETQ. V was clipped by 4 bases and J by 5 bases, with 12 bases between them. The CDR3 loop is CASSPAPEETQYF. CDR3 nucleotide sequence: TGCGCCAGCAGCCCCGCCCCGGAGGAGACCCAGTACTTC.

The genes are TRBV18 and TRBJ2-7; tentative D call: TRBD2 (5 bases). The germline CDR1 and CDR2 sequences are KGHSH and LQKENI. The CDR3 has 16 amino acids. Trimming removed 1 base from V and 3 bases from J, with 16 bases in between. The CDR3: CASSPLAPGIDYEQYF. CDR3 sequence (DNA): TGTGCCAGCTCACCACTGGCCCCGGGGATTGACTACGAGCAGTACTTC.

The chain carries TRBV27 and TRBJ2-1; D gene ambiguous. Looked up from germline, CDR1 is MNHEY and CDR2 is SMNVEV (reference sequence). CDR3 size: 15 residues. The V gene lost 0 bases and the J gene lost 7 bases, with 13 bases spanning the gap. CDR3 coding DNA: TGTGCCAGCAGTTTATCGGCGGTTTTAGAGAATGAGCAGTTCTTC. Translation: CASSLSAVLENEQFF.

The V call is TRBV28, the J call TRBJ1-2, with a possible D match to TRBD1 (5 bases). Germline lookup yields CDR1 MDHEN and CDR2 SYDVKM. With 3 bases removed from V and 3 bases from J, the gap between germline ends came to 14 bases. This CDR3 is built from 15 residues. Written as DNA, the CDR3 is TGTGCCAGCAGTTTGGGGTTGGGGCGCGACTATGGCTACACCTTC. Its protein is CASSLGLGRDYGYTF.

The chain employs TRBV7-3 and TRBJ2-6, with TRBD1 matching over 11 bases. V gave up 8 bases and J gave up 1 base; unmatched junction bases: 4. This CDR3 contains 16 residues. Germline values: CDR1 SGHTA, CDR2 FQGTGA. Written as DNA, the CDR3 is TGTGCCAGCGGCCGGGACAGGGGGTCTGGGGCCAACGTCCTGACTTTC. Its protein product is CASGRDRGSGANVLTF. The variable domain in full, with the rest retrieved from reference TRBV7-3 and TRBJ2-6, is GAGVSQTPSNKVTEKGKYVELRCDPISGHTALYWYRQSLGQGPEFLIYFQGTGAADDSGLPNDRFFAVRPEGSVSTLKIQRTERGDSAVYLCASGRDRGSGANVLTFGAGSRLTVL.

The chain links TRBV4-1 to TRBJ2-4, with D maybe TRBD1 (6 bases). Germline loops: CDR1 MGHRA, CDR2 YSYEKL. This CDR3 is 14 amino acids long. V lost 0 bases and J 7 bases, leaving 10 bases between the germline ends. CDR3 sequence (DNA): TGCGCCAGCAGCCAAGAAGATACAGGGAACATTCAGTACTTC. Translated: CASSQEDTGNIQYF.

As regards this clone: The same CDR3 also results from other DNA sequences found in this sample. V usage is TRBV27 and J usage is TRBJ2-7; 11 nucleotides agree with TRBD2. The CDR3 spans 14 residues. Trimming at V came to 5 bases and at J to 0 bases, leaving 0 bases not matched to a gene. Germline V gene data show CDR1 as MNHEY and CDR2 as SMNVEV (reference sequence). CDR3 sequence reads: CASSTSGSSYEQYF. The CDR3 DNA is TGTGCCAGCAGTACTAGCGGGAGCTCCTACGAGCAGTACTTC.

With regard to this clone: A read error may produce the germline difference seen at one junction end. The chain recombines TRBV27 with TRBJ2-2; D uncertain. Germline CDR1 reads MNHEY; CDR2 reads SMNVEV (reference sequence). The CDR3 consists of 15 residues. CDR3 region: CASSLLKMNAGELFF. CDR3 DNA sequence: TGTGCCAGCAGTTTATTGAAAATGAACGCCGGGGAGCTGTTTTTT.

Regarding this clone: One end of the junction does not line up with germline, which may come from a read error. In DNA, the CDR3 is TGTGCCAGCAGTGGCCCGATCTTC. It codes for CASSGPIF. The rearrangement uses TRBV6-1 and TRBJ2-4; D not certain. The germline V gene encodes CDR1 MNHNS and CDR2 SASEGT. CDR3 size: 8 residues.

The chain has TRBV2 and TRBJ2-5; D not certain. The germline V gene has CDR1 SNHLY and CDR2 FYNNEI. Trimming took off 4 bases at V and 5 bases at J, with 11 bases between the two ends. The CDR3 runs to 13 residues. The CDR3 protein is CASSADNGETQYF. The CDR3 DNA follows: TGTGCCAGCAGTGCCGACAACGGGGAGACCCAGTACTTC.

This clone has a single count. The rearrangement uses TRBV15 and TRBJ2-7; 9 bases map to TRBD1. This CDR3 spans 15 amino acids. Germline CDR1 LNHNV, CDR2 YYDKDF (reference sequence). The J segment lost 5 bases and the V segment lost 4 bases, leaving 9 bases of the junction unmatched. The CDR3 loop is CATSTFRDRAHEQYF. The DNA for the CDR3 is TGTGCCACCAGCACCTTTCGGGACAGGGCCCACGAGCAGTACTTC.

The rearrangement links TRBV10-2 to TRBJ1-1; D perhaps matches TRBD1 (5 bases). Germline loops: CDR1 WSHSY, CDR2 SAAADI. CDR3 length: 15 residues. Trimming stripped 11 bases from V and 1 base from J, with 20 bases between. The CDR3 region has the DNA TGCGCCTCTGACTTTAGTGGGGCTCGGAACACTGAAGCTTTCTTT. Its translation is CASDFSGARNTEAFF.

This chain uses TRBV2 with TRBJ2-5; 7 nucleotides match TRBD1. After removal of 9 bases from V and 5 bases from J, the junction contained 9 bases not matched to a gene. Germline V CDR1 and CDR2: SNHLY, FYNNEI. CDR3 length equals 13 residues. The CDR3 DNA reads TGTGCCAGTCGCAGACAGGGTTTGGAGACCCAGTACTTC. Protein product: CASRRQGLETQYF.

The chain links TRBV5-1 to TRBJ1-3; 7 bases align to TRBD1. The CDR3 is 15 residues long. Germline CDR1 is SGHRS and CDR2 is YFSETQ. V lost 2 bases, J lost 2 bases, and 4 bases stayed unmatched. The CDR3 region is CASSLQTGTGNTIYF. Here the CDR3 DNA reads TGCGCCAGCAGCTTACAGACAGGGACTGGAAACACCATATATTTT.

This clone is a singleton in its sample. This chain links TRBV18 with TRBJ2-5; TRBD1 might be the D (5 bases). The CDR3 length is 15 residues. Germline CDR1 and CDR2: KGHSH and LQKENI. The V and J ends lost 1 base and 3 bases respectively, with 12 bases between them. For the CDR3, the DNA is TGTGCCAGCTCACCACGGGGCGGTACTAAAGAGACCCAGTACTTC. It specifies CASSPRGGTKETQYF.

Regarding this clone: Other DNA variants within this sample encode the same CDR3. This sequence joins TRBV5-1 and TRBJ2-7; the D is unclear. Trimming shortened V by 0 bases and J by 1 base, and 5 bases separated the two germline ends. The CDR3 consists of 13 residues. Germline values: CDR1 SGHRS, CDR2 YFSETQ. DNA for the CDR3: TGCGCCAGCAGCTTGGCAGGTTCCTACGAGCAGTACTTC. Translated: CASSLAGSYEQYF.

The chain couples TRBV7-6 to TRBJ1-5, with D perhaps matching TRBD1 (5 bases). Germline CDR1 reads SGHVS; CDR2 reads FNYEAQ. There are 15 residues in the CDR3. V lost 1 base, J lost 0 bases, and 7 bases lay in between. CDR3 nucleotides: TGTGCCAGCAGCTTAGGCGGGGGTAGCAATCAGCCCCAGCATTTT. Translation: CASSLGGGSNQPQHF. Full variable domain (rest looked up from reference TRBV7-6 and TRBJ1-5): GAGVSQSPRYKVTKRGQDVALRCDPISGHVSLYWYRQALGQGPEFLTYFNYEAQQDKSGLPNDRFSAERPEGSISTLTIQRTEQRDSAMYRCASSLGGGSNQPQHFGDGTRLSIL.

The chain joins TRBV29-1 to TRBJ1-5; D ambiguous. CDR3 length equals 13 residues. CDR1 is SQVTM, CDR2 ANQGSEA, per germline. V dropped 4 bases and J dropped 2 bases, with 9 bases sitting between them. The CDR3 DNA sequence: TGCAGCGTTGTCACGGACGGCAATCAGCCCCAGCATTTT. Amino acid sequence: CSVVTDGNQPQHF. Drawing the rest from reference TRBV29-1 and TRBJ1-5, the complete variable domain is SAVISQKPSRDICQRGTSLTIQCQVDSQVTMMFWYRQQPGQSLTLIATANQGSEATYESGFVIDKFPISRPNLTFSTLTVSNMSPEDSSIYLCSVVTDGNQPQHFGDGTRLSIL.

In this sample, this clone turned up once. The chain links TRBV29-1 to TRBJ2-5; no clear D gene. The CDR3 spans 13 residues. The V end was cut by 4 bases, the J end by 7 bases, with 16 bases between. Germline V gene data show CDR1 as SQVTM and CDR2 as ANQGSEA. CDR3: CSVVRVVDGTQYF. In DNA form, the CDR3 reads TGCAGCGTTGTACGGGTGGTGGACGGGACCCAGTACTTC.

The rearrangement uses TRBV5-1 and TRBJ1-4, with D hard to call. V lost 2 bases and J lost 8, with 10 bases in between. Germline V gives CDR1 SGHRS, CDR2 YFSETQ. The CDR3 covers 13 residues. CDR3 sequence: CASSLKGEEKLFF. CDR3 bases: TGCGCCAGCAGCTTAAAAGGAGAGGAAAAACTGTTTTTT.

The table lists this clone with a count of one. J is TRBJ2-2 and V is TRBV7-9, with D tentatively TRBD1 or TRBD2 (6 bases each). Trimming took 7 bases from V and 6 from J, leaving 12 bases between them. CDR1 and CDR2 from the germline V gene are SEHNR and FQNEAQ (reference sequence). CDR3 length: 13 residues. In DNA, the CDR3 is TGTGCCAGCATCGTAGGGGGGTCCGGGGAGCTGTTTTTT. Translating it yields CASIVGGSGELFF.

The chain is built from TRBV7-8 and TRBJ1-5, with a tentative D call TRBD1 (5 bases). CDR1 and CDR2 from the germline V gene are SGHVS and FQNEAQ. The CDR3 runs 13 residues. The V end lost 11 bases, the J end lost 0 bases, and 11 bases lay between the germline ends. The CDR3 DNA reads as TGTGCCCGGGGCAGATATAGCAATCAGCCCCAGCATTTT. Protein product: CARGRYSNQPQHF. The variable domain in full, with the rest retrieved from reference TRBV7-8 and TRBJ1-5, is GAGVSQSPRYKVAKRGQDVALRCDPISGHVSLFWYQQALGQGPEFLTYFQNEAQLDKSGLPSDRFFAERPEGSVSTLKIQRTQQEDSAVYLCARGRYSNQPQHFGDGTRLSIL.

This sequence joins TRBV6-1 and TRBJ1-3; D call uncertain. The CDR3 sequence is 14 residues long. V was shortened by 6 bases and J by 2 bases, with 11 bases between the two germline ends. CDR1 and CDR2 (germline): MNHNS, SASEGT. CDR3 DNA sequence: TGTGCCAGCAGCCGGGTCGGCGCTGGAAACACCATATATTTT. Amino acids: CASSRVGAGNTIYF.

DNA for the CDR3: TGCGCCAGCAGCTTGGAGTCAGGGAGGGTCACTGAAGCTTTCTTT. This translates into CASSLESGRVTEAFF. The chain combines TRBV5-1 with TRBJ1-1; D might be TRBD1 (5 bases). The CDR3 consists of 15 residues. The V end lost 0 bases, the J end lost 4 bases, and 13 bases lay between the germline ends. Germline CDR1 is SGHRS and CDR2 is YFSETQ. Full variable domain (missing parts from reference TRBV5-1 and TRBJ1-1): KAGVTQTPRYLIKTRGQQVTLSCSPISGHRSVSWYQQTPGQGLQFLFEYFSETQRNKGNFPGRFSGRQFSNSRSEMNVSTLELGDSALYLCASSLESGRVTEAFFGQGTRLTVV.

Comments on this clone: One end of the junction does not line up with germline, which may come from a read error. The chain uses TRBV7-7 and TRBJ2-1; 10 bases align to TRBD2. Per the germline V gene, CDR1 is SSHAT and CDR2 is FNYEAQ (reference sequence). The CDR3 spans 14 residues. CDR3 DNA: TGTGCTAGCAGCCCTCTAGCGGGAGAGGGTGAGCAGTTCTTC. Its translation is CASSPLAGEGEQFF. Based on the CDR3 plus reference TRBV7-7 and TRBJ2-1, the full variable domain is GAGVSQSPRYKVTKRGQDVTLRCDPISSHATLYWYQQALGQGPEFLTYFNYEAQPDKSGLPSDRFSAERPEGSISTLTIQRTEQRDSAMYRCASSPLAGEGEQFFGPGTRLTVL.

This clone was observed a single time. V and J are TRBV6-6 and TRBJ2-7, with D maybe TRBD2 (6 bases). V was cut by 2 bases and J by 4 bases, with 15 bases left in between. The CDR3 runs 15 residues. CDR1 is MNHNY, CDR2 SVGAGI, per germline (reference sequence). The CDR3 here is CASSYGDSVLYEQYF. As DNA, the CDR3 is TGTGCCAGCAGTTACGGGGACTCCGTCCTTTACGAGCAGTACTTC.

V usage is TRBV27 and J usage is TRBJ1-1, with D perhaps matching TRBD1 (5 bases). Trimming removed 2 bases from V and 10 bases from J, with 14 bases in between. CDR3 length equals 13 residues. Germline V gene data show CDR1 as MNHEY and CDR2 as SMNVEV (reference sequence). The CDR3 DNA reads TGTGCCAGCAGTTTAGTAGGGGAAACAAGAGCTTTCTTT. Protein sequence: CASSLVGETRAFF.

The gene calls are TRBV10-3 and TRBJ1-2, with D uncertain. The germline gives CDR1 ENHRY, CDR2 SYGVKD. V was cut by 3 bases and J by 8 bases, with 10 bases left in between. The length of the CDR3 is 12 residues. The CDR3 sequence is CAISDTAEGYTF. The CDR3 DNA sequence: TGTGCCATCAGTGACACAGCGGAGGGCTACACCTTC.

For this clone: The sample holds other DNA sequences that translate to the same CDR3. The chain joins TRBV27 to TRBJ1-5; D is uncertain. V lost 3 bases and J lost 6, with 6 bases in between. Germline V CDR1 and CDR2: MNHEY, SMNVEV (reference sequence). There are 12 residues in the CDR3. The CDR3 DNA is TGTGCCAGCAGTTTCCGGGGTCAGCCCCAGCATTTT. As protein: CASSFRGQPQHF.

J is TRBJ2-3 and V is TRBV11-1; 10 bases match TRBD1. This CDR3 spans 15 amino acids. The trim removed 5 bases at V and 2 bases at J, leaving 4 bases unmatched. Germline V gene lookup returns CDR1 SGHAT and CDR2 FQDESV (reference sequence). In nucleotides, the CDR3 is TGTGCCAGCAGCCTGGGGACAGGGGACACAGATACGCAGTATTTT. Its translation: CASSLGTGDTDTQYF.